This record covers a single T cell receptor beta chain. Generated by immunoSEQ multiplex PCR, the TCRdb table keeps only in-frame clones and is missing some. The table shows under 150,000 clones, with 70% to 85% occurring only once. This entry is derived from a study of blood T cell repertoires in COVID-19. Between the trimmed V and J ends, which lost 6 bases and 3 bases, there was a span of 12 bases. Germline V gene lookup returns CDR1 LGHDT and CDR2 YNNKEL (reference sequence). The CDR3 runs to 13 residues. Sequencing used peripheral blood. This receptor was taken from a man aged 60 to 75 with acute or convalescent COVID-19. V gene TRBV3-1 (or the pseudogene TRBV3-2) combines with J gene TRBJ2-7; D is possibly TRBD2 (6 bases). This CDR3 is CASSGRTNYEQYF. CDR3 bases: TGTGCCAGCAGTGGGAGGACTAACTACGAGCAGTACTTC.